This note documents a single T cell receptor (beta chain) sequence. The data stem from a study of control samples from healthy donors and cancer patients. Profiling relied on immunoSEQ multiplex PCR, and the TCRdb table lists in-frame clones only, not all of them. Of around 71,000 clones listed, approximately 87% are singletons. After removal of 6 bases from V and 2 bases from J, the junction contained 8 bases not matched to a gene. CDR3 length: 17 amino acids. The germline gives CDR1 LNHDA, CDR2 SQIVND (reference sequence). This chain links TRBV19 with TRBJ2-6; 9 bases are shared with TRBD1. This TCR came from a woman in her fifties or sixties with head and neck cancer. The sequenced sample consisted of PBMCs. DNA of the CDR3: TGTGCCAGTAGGGCTGGGACAGGGTTTACTGGGGCCAACGTCCTGACTTTC. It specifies CASRAGTGFTGANVLTF.